This is a list of T cell receptor beta chains from one sample in a study of blood T cell repertoires in COVID-19. Only in-frame clones appear in the TCRdb table, and some are missing; sequencing was by immunoSEQ multiplex PCR. The table has about 160,000 clones, around four fifths seen once. What was sequenced was peripheral blood. The receptors come from a man in his 70s with acute or convalescent COVID-19. Each CDR3 is given with its conserved first and last residue. The order of the fields is V gene, D gene, J gene, clone size, CDR3 DNA, CDR3 protein. The D gene is left open where the match is weak. Clone size, where shown, is once, few, many, or a class for clones that have expanded.

TRBV27,TRBD2,TRBJ2-3,NA,TGTGCCAGCAGTTTAAGGCGGGGGGGCCAAGATACGCAGTATTTT,CASSLRRGGQDTQYF
TRBV7-9,NA,TRBJ2-2,NA,TGTGCCAGCAACCGAGACACAAACACCGGGGAGCTGTTTTTT,CASNRDTNTGELFF
TRBV7-8,NA,TRBJ2-7,NA,TGTGCCAGCAGCTTAGTTGAAGGGGGAAATGGATACGAGCAGTACTTC,CASSLVEGGNGYEQYF
TRBV5-6,NA,TRBJ2-6,NA,TGTGCCAGCAGCCCCCCCTACAGCTCTGGGGCCAACGTCCTGACTTTC,CASSPPYSSGANVLTF
TRBV29-1,TRBD1,TRBJ1-2,NA,TGCAGCGTTGCAAGACAGGGAAATAACTATGGCTACACCTTC,CSVARQGNNYGYTF
TRBV6-2/TRBV6-3,TRBD2,TRBJ2-7,few,TGTGCCAGCAGCCTAGCGGGATACGGCGAGCAGTACTTC,CASSLAGYGEQYF
TRBV18,NA,TRBJ1-2,NA,TGTGCCAGCTCACCCGGAGTAACCTATGGCTACACCTTC,CASSPGVTYGYTF
TRBV4-2,TRBD1,TRBJ1-6,NA,TGTGCCAGCAGCCAAGAGAAGACAGGGAACTCACCCCTCCACTTT,CASSQEKTGNSPLHF
TRBV7-6,TRBD2,TRBJ2-7,NA,TGTGCCAGCAGCCTGGCCGAAGCGGGACGGGGCGAGCAGTACTTC,CASSLAEAGRGEQYF
TRBV5-1,NA,TRBJ2-2,NA,TGCGCCAGCAGCTTGGGACAGGTCACCGGGGAGCTGTTTTTT,CASSLGQVTGELFF
TRBV13,TRBD1,TRBJ1-6,NA,TGTGCCAGCAGCTATCAACAGGGGTCCTATAATTCACCCCTCCACTTT,CASSYQQGSYNSPLHF
TRBV24-1,NA,TRBJ2-3,NA,TGTGCCACCAGTGATCCGAAATTCGTAGTAAGCACAGATACGCAGTATTTT,CATSDPKFVVSTDTQYF
TRBV6-5,TRBD1,TRBJ2-7,once,TGTGCCAGCAGTCTAACGGGACAGGGTGAAGGTGAGCAGTACTTC,CASSLTGQGEGEQYF
TRBV24-1,TRBD1,TRBJ1-1,NA,TGTGCCACCAGTGATGTTCCGGGACAGCCGGCTTTCTTT,CATSDVPGQPAFF
TRBV19,TRBD1,TRBJ1-4,NA,TGTGCCAGTAGTATTGAGACAGGGGTTACAACTAATGAAAAACTGTTTTTT,CASSIETGVTTNEKLFF
TRBV18,NA,TRBJ1-2,NA,TGTGCCAGCTCACCACCTTTTCAGGGCGGCCTCGGCTACACCTTC,CASSPPFQGGLGYTF
TRBV28,TRBD2,TRBJ2-1,NA,TGTGCCAGCAGTTCCAGCGGGAGTTCAAACAATGAGCAGTTCTTC,CASSSSGSSNNEQFF
TRBV3-1/TRBV3-2,NA,TRBJ2-7,NA,TGTGCCAGCAGCCAAGGTCCCTACGAAGACAGACCCTACGAGCAGTACTTC,CASSQGPYEDRPYEQYF
TRBV27,TRBD1,TRBJ1-1,once,TGTGCCAGCAGTTTCGGGACAGGGACCACTGAAGCTTTCTTT,CASSFGTGTTEAFF
TRBV9,TRBD2,TRBJ2-5,NA,TGTGCCAGCAGCGTAGCGCCTAGCGGGCGCCAAGAGACCCAGTACTTC,CASSVAPSGRQETQYF
TRBV27,TRBD1,TRBJ2-5,once,TGTGCCAGCACCCCATCGGACAGGGAAGAGACCCAGTACTTC,CASTPSDREETQYF
TRBV3-1/TRBV3-2,TRBD2,TRBJ2-2,NA,TGTGCCAGCCGGCGACTAGCGGGGGCTGACGGGGGCGGGGAGCTGTTTTTT,CASRRLAGADGGGELFF
TRBV9,TRBD1,TRBJ2-5,few,TGTGCCAGCAGCGTAGGAGGGGGCCCGGAGACCCAGTACTTC,CASSVGGGPETQYF
TRBV19,TRBD2,TRBJ2-1,few,TGTGCCAGTAGTACCCCATGGCGGGAGGAACACAATGAGCAGTTCTTC,CASSTPWREEHNEQFF
TRBV14,NA,TRBJ1-4,NA,TGTGCCAGCACGCGGGGGGCATCCACTAATGAAAAACTGTTTTTT,CASTRGASTNEKLFF
TRBV6-2/TRBV6-3,NA,TRBJ1-3,NA,TGTGCCAGCAGTTACCGGTGGACAGAACCGGGGAACACCATATATTTT,CASSYRWTEPGNTIYF
TRBV11-3,TRBD2,TRBJ2-2,NA,TGTGCCAGCAGCGGGACTAGCTTATTCACCGGGGAGCTGTTTTTT,CASSGTSLFTGELFF
TRBV7-7,TRBD2,TRBJ2-1,NA,TGTGCCAGCAGCTTACTAGCGGGGAGCTCCTACAATGAGCAGTTCTTC,CASSLLAGSSYNEQFF
TRBV15,NA,TRBJ2-2,NA,TGTGCCACCAGCAGAGATCCTTTCAGGCCTAGCCACACCGGGGAGCTGTTTTTT,CATSRDPFRPSHTGELFF
TRBV6-2/TRBV6-3,TRBD2,TRBJ2-1,NA,TGTGCCAGCAGTTCACCGACTAGCGGGCACCAGCAGTTCTTC,CASSSPTSGHQQFF
TRBV5-1,TRBD1,TRBJ1-2,few,TGCGCCAGCAGCGAGGGACAGGGGGACCTATATGGCTACACCTTC,CASSEGQGDLYGYTF
TRBV18,TRBD1,TRBJ1-6,NA,TGTGCCAGCTCACCACCTTTACAGGGGACACCCCTCCACTTT,CASSPPLQGTPLHF
TRBV19,TRBD2,TRBJ2-2,NA,TGTGCCAGTAGTATCGGGACTAGCGGGGGGCGGAACACCGGGGAGCTGTTTTTT,CASSIGTSGGRNTGELFF
TRBV5-6,NA,TRBJ2-5,NA,TGTGCCAGCAGCTTGCAGGGTGGGTACCAAGAGACCCAGTACTTC,CASSLQGGYQETQYF
TRBV6-2/TRBV6-3,TRBD2,TRBJ2-1,many,TGTGCCAGCAGTTACTTTCTAGCGGGTTATTCCTACAATGAGCAGTTCTTC,CASSYFLAGYSYNEQFF
TRBV6-2/TRBV6-3,NA,TRBJ1-1,NA,TGTGCCAGCAGTTACGCAGGAATGAACACTGAAGCTTTCTTT,CASSYAGMNTEAFF
TRBV3-1/TRBV3-2,TRBD2,TRBJ2-1,many,TGTGCCAGCAGCCAAACTAGCGGCTACAATGAGCAGTTCTTC,CASSQTSGYNEQFF
TRBV5-1,NA,TRBJ1-2,NA,TGCGCCAGCAGCTTGGAGCCAGCGTTGACTTCTCGGGGCTACACCTTC,CASSLEPALTSRGYTF
TRBV24-1,TRBD1,TRBJ2-1,NA,TGTGCCACCAGTGACACTGGACAGGGTGGGTCCTACAATGAGCAGTTCTTC,CATSDTGQGGSYNEQFF
TRBV21-1,NA,TRBJ1-6,once,TGTGCCAGCAGCAAAGGCGCCCTCCGCGAACCAAATTCACCCCTCCACTTT,CASSKGALREPNSPLHF
TRBV4-1,NA,TRBJ2-1,NA,TGCGCCAGCAGCCAAGAAGAGCGGTACAATGAGCAGTTCTTC,CASSQEERYNEQFF
TRBV27,NA,TRBJ2-7,once,TGTGCCAGCAGTCCCAGCAGGCCTTACGAGCAGTACTTC,CASSPSRPYEQYF
TRBV3-1/TRBV3-2,NA,TRBJ1-1,NA,TGTGCCAGCAGCCAAGCGCACTTCATGAACACTGAAGCTTTCTTT,CASSQAHFMNTEAFF
TRBV12-5,NA,TRBJ2-1,NA,TGTGCTAGTGGTTTATCTAATGAGCAGTTCTTC,CASGLSNEQFF
TRBV5-1,TRBD1,TRBJ2-7,once,TGCGCCACCACAGAAGGGACAGGGACCTCCTACGAGCAGTACTTC,CATTEGTGTSYEQYF
TRBV5-4,NA,TRBJ1-1,NA,TGTGCCAGCAGCTTGGCAATAGGGGGTCTTGAAGCTTTCTTT,CASSLAIGGLEAFF
TRBV9,NA,TRBJ1-6,NA,TGTGCCAGCAGCGTATTTGTGGGGGCGCGGGTTGATTCACCCCTCCACTTT,CASSVFVGARVDSPLHF
TRBV11-1,NA,TRBJ1-4,many,TGTGCCAGCAGCTTAGCTGAAGTCGGTGAAAAACTGTTTTTT,CASSLAEVGEKLFF
TRBV7-6,TRBD2,TRBJ2-3,NA,TGTGCCAGCAGCCCACCTGCGGGGGGGAGCACAGATACGCAGTATTTT,CASSPPAGGSTDTQYF